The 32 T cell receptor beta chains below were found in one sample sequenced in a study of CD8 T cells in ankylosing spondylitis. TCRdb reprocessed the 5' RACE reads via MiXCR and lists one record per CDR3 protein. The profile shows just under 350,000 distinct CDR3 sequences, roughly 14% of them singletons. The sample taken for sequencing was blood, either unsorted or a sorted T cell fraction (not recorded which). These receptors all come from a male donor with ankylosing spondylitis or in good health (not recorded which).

The CDR3 reads CASSRLAGTGSDTQYF. Here the CDR3 DNA reads TGTGCCAGCTCCCGACTGGCCGGGACAGGGTCAGATACGCAGTATTTT. The chain recombines TRBV18 with TRBJ2-3; 9 bases align to TRBD1. V shed 6 bases and J 4 bases; nucleotides not matched to a gene: 11. The CDR3 has 16 residues. Germline V gives CDR1 KGHSH, CDR2 LQKENI.

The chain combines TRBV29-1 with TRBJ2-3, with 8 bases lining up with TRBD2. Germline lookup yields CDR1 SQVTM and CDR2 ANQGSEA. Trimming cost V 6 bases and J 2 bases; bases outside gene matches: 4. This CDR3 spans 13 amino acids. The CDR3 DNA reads TGCAGCGTGATAGCGGGACCCACAGATACGCAGTATTTT. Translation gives CSVIAGPTDTQYF.

CDR3 DNA sequence: TGCGCCAGCCAGAACACCGGGGAGCTGTTTTTT. Translated, it gives CASQNTGELFF. J is TRBJ2-2 and V is TRBV5-1; D gene ambiguous. Germline CDR1 is SGHRS and CDR2 is YFSETQ. The CDR3 runs to 11 residues. The ends were cut back, 7 bases at V and 1 base at J, with 2 bases in the middle.

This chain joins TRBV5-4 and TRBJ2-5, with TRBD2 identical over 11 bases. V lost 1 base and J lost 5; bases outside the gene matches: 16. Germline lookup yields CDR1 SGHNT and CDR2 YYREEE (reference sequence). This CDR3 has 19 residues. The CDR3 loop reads CASSLHMGTSGLGEETQYF. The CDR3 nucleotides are TGTGCCAGCAGCTTGCATATGGGGACTAGCGGCTTGGGGGAGGAGACCCAGTACTTC.

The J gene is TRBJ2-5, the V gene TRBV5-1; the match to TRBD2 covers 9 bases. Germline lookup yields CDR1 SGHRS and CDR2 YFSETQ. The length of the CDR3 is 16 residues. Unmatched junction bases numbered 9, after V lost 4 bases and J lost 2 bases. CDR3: CASSVGERGAQETQYF. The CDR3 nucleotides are TGCGCCAGCAGCGTCGGAGAGCGGGGGGCACAAGAGACCCAGTACTTC.

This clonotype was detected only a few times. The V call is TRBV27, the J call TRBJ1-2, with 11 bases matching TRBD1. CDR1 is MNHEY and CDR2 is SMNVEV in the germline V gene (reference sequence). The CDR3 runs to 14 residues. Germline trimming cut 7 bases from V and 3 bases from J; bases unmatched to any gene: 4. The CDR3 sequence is CASMGTGGHYGYTF. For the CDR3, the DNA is TGTGCCAGCATGGGGACAGGGGGACACTATGGCTACACCTTC.

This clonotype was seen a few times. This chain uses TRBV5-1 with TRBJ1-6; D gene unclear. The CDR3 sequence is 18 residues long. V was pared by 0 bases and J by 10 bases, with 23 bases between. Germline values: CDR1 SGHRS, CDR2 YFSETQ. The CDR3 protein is CASSLAASQVRPGSPLHF. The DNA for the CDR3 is TGCGCCAGCAGCTTGGCCGCCTCCCAGGTGCGGCCTGGGTCACCCCTCCACTTT.

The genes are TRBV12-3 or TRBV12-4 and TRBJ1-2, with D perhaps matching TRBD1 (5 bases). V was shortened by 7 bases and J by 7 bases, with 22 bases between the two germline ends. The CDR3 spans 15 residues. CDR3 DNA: TGTGCCAGCACTCCCGAGATCGGACAATATCTTGGCTACACCTTC. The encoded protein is CASTPEIGQYLGYTF.

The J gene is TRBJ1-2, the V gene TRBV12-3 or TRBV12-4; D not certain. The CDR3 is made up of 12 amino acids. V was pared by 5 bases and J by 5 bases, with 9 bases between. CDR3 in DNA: TGTGCCAGCAGTCATACGGGTTATGGCTACACCTTC. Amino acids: CASSHTGYGYTF.

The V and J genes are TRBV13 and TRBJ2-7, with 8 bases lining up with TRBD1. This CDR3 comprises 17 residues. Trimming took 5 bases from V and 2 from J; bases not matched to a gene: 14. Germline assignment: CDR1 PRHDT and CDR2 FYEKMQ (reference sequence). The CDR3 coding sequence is TGTGCCAGCAGCCGCTTTATCTCGGACAGGGAACCCTACGAGCAGTACTTC. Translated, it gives CASSRFISDREPYEQYF.

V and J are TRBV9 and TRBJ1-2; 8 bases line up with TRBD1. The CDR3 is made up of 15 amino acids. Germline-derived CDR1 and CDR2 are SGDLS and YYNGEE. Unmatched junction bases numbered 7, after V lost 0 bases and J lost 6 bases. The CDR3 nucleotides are TGTGCCAGCAGCGTAGCTACGACAGGGGCGAATGGCTACACCTTC. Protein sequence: CASSVATTGANGYTF.

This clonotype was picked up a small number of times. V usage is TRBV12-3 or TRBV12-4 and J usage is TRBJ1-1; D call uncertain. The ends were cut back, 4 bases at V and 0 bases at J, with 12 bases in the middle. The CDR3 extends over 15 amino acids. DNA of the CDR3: TGTGCCAGCAGTTCATATAGGGAGGTGAACACTGAAGCTTTCTTT. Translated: CASSSYREVNTEAFF.

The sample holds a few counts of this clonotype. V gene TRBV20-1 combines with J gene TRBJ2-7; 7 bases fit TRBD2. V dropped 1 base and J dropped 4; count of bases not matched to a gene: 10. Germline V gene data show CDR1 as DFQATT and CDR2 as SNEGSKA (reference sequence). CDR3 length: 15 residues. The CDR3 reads CSARGTGTGLYEQYF. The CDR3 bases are TGCAGTGCTAGAGGCACCGGGACGGGACTATACGAGCAGTACTTC.

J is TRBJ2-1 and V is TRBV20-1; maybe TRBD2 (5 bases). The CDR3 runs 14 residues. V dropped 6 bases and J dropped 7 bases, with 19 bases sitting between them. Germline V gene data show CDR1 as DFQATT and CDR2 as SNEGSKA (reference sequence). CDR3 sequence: CSAADSPLRNEQFF. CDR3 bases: TGCAGTGCCGCGGACTCCCCCCTACGTAATGAGCAGTTCTTC.

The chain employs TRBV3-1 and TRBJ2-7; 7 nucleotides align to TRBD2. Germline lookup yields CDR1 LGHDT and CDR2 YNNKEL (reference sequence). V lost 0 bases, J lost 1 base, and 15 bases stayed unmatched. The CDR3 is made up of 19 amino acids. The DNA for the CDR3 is TGTGCCAGCAGCCAAGATACGGGGTTTTGGGCTAGCGGATCCTACGAGCAGTACTTC. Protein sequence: CASSQDTGFWASGSYEQYF.

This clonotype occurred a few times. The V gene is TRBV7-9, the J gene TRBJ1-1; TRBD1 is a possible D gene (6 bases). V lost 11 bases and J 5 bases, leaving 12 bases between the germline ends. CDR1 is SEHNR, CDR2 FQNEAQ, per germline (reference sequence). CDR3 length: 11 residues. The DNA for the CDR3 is TGTGCCTACTACAGGGATACTGAAGCTTTCTTT. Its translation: CAYYRDTEAFF.

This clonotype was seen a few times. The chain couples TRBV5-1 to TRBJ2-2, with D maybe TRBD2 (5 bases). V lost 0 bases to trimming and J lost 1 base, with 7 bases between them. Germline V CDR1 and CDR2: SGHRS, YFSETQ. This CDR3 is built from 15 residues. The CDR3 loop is CASSLGELNTGELFF. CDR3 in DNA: TGCGCCAGCAGCTTGGGGGAGTTGAACACCGGGGAGCTGTTTTTT.

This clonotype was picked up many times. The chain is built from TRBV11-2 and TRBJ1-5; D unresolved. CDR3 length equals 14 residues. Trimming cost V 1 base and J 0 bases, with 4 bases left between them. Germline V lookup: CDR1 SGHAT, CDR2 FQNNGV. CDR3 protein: CASSLGSSNQPQHF. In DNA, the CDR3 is TGTGCCAGCAGCTTAGGTAGTAGCAATCAGCCCCAGCATTTT.

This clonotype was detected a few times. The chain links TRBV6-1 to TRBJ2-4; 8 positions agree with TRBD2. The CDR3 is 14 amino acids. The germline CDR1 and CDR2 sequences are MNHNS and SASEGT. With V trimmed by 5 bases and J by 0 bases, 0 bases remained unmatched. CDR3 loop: CASSREGAKNIQYF. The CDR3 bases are TGTGCCAGCAGTCGGGAGGGAGCCAAAAACATTCAGTACTTC.

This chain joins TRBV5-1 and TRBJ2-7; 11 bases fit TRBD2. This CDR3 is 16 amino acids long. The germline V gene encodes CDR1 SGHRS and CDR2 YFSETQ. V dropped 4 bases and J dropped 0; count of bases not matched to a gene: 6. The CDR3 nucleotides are TGCGCCAGCAGCACTGGGACTAGCGGAACCTCCTACGAGCAGTACTTC. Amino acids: CASSTGTSGTSYEQYF.

The CDR3 protein is CASRGLAGGGTAYNEQFF. The CDR3 nucleotides read TGTGCCAGCAGAGGACTAGCGGGAGGGGGGACAGCCTACAATGAGCAGTTCTTC. This chain connects TRBV12-3 or TRBV12-4 to TRBJ2-1; 15 nucleotides match TRBD2. This CDR3 has 18 residues. The V and J ends lost 6 bases and 2 bases, in that order; junction bases with no gene match: 8.

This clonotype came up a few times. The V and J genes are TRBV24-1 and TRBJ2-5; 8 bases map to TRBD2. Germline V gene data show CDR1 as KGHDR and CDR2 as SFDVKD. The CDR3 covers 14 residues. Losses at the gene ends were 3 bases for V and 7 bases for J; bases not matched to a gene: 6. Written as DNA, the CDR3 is TGTGCCACCAGTGATCCTCGGGGGGGGGGGACCCAGTACTTC. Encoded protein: CATSDPRGGGTQYF.

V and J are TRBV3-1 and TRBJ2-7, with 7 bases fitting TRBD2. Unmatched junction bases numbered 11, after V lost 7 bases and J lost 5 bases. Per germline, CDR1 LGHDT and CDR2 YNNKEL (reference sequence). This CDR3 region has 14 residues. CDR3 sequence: CASTLRGRNNEQYF. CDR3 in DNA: TGTGCCAGCACCCTACGCGGGAGAAACAACGAGCAGTACTTC.

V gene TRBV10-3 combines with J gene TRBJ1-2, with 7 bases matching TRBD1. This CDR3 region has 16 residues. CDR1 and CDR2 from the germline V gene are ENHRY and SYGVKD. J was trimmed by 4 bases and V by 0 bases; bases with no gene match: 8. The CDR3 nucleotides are TGTGCCATCAGTGAGTCGGAAGGGACAGAATTCTATGGCTACACCTTC. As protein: CAISESEGTEFYGYTF.

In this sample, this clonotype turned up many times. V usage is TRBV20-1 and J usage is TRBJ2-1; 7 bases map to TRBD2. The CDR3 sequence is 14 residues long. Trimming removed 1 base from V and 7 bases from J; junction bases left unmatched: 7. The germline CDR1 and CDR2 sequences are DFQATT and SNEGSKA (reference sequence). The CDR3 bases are TGCAGTGCTAGAGGGGGGAGGGCTGGAAATGAGCAGTTCTTC. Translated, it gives CSARGGRAGNEQFF.

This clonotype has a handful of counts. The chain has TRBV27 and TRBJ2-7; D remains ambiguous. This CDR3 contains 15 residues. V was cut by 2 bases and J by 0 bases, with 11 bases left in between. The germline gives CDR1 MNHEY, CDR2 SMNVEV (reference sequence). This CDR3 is CASSLKAQSSYEQYF. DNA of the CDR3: TGTGCCAGCAGTTTAAAGGCGCAAAGCTCCTACGAGCAGTACTTC.

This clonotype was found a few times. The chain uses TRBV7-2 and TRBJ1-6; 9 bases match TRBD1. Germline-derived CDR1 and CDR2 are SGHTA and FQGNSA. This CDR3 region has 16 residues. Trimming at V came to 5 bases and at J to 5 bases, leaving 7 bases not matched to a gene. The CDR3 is CASSASGTGNNSPLHF. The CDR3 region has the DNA TGTGCCAGCAGCGCTTCCGGGACAGGGAATAATTCACCCCTCCACTTT.

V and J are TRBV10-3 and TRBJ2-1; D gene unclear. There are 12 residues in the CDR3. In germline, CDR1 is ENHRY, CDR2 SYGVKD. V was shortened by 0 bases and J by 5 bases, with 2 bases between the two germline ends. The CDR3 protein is CAISESNNEQFF. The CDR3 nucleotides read TGTGCCATCAGTGAGTCGAACAATGAGCAGTTCTTC.

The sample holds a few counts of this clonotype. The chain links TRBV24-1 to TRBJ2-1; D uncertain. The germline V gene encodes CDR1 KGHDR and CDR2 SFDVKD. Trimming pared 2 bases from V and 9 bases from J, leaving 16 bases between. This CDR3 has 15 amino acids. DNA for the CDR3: TGTGCCACCAGTGATTCCCGTTCGATTGGCGGTGAGCAGTTCTTC. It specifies CATSDSRSIGGEQFF.

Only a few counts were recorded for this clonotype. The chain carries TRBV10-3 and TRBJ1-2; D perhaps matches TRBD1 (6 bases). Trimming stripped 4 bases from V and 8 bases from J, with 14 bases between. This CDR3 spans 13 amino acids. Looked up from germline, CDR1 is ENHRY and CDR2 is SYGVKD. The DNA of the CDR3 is TGTGCCATCAGTGGAAACAGGGCTGGCGGCTACACCTTC. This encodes CAISGNRAGGYTF.

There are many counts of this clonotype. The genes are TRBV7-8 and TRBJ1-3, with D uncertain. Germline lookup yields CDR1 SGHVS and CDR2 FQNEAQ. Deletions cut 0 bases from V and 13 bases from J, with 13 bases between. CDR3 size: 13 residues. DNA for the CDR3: TGTGCCAGCAGCTTAGCGAACACCGTAATGATATATTTT. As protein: CASSLANTVMIYF.

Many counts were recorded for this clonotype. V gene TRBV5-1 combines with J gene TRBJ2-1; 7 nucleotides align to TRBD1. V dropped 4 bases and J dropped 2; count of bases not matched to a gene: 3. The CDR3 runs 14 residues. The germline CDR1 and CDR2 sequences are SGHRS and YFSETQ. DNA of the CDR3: TGCGCCAGCAGCCCCGGGACAGCCTACAATGAGCAGTTCTTC. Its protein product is CASSPGTAYNEQFF. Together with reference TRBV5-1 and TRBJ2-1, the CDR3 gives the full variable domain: KAGVTQTPRYLIKTRGQQVTLSCSPISGHRSVSWYQQTPGQGLQFLFEYFSETQRNKGNFPGRFSGRQFSNSRSEMNVSTLELGDSALYLCASSPGTAYNEQFFGPGTRLTVL.